This record concerns one T cell receptor (beta chain) sequence. The antigen remains undetermined. The data belong to a study of cytomegalovirus exposure and HLA in healthy donors. Amplification used 60 Vbeta primers and 13 Jbeta primers. Authors' data handling: In a later analysis, some 10 million of tens of millions of unique beta chains occurred in at least two donors. Assay used: immunoSEQ multiplex PCR; TCRdb lists only in-frame clones, some missing. That table is the source of V, J and clone size, and D and trimming were worked out from the DNA. The sample gives some 160,000 clones, around 80% of which show up once; roughly 1.9% is in the top ten. Whole-study results and caveats: Reportedly, TCR beta sequences accurately predicted HLA-A and HLA-B alleles in most subjects.

This receptor was taken from a man between 18 and 29 years old in good health and CMV-seronegative. The sequenced sample was PBMCs.

The CDR3 sequence: CASSRDRFYEQYF. The CDR3 bases are TGTGCCAGCAGCAGGGACAGGTTCTACGAGCAGTACTTC. J is TRBJ2-7 and V is TRBV28; 8 nucleotides agree with TRBD1. The CDR3 has 13 amino acids. The germline V gene has CDR1 MDHEN and CDR2 SYDVKM. J gave up 3 bases and V 6 bases, and 4 bases lay outside the gene matches.